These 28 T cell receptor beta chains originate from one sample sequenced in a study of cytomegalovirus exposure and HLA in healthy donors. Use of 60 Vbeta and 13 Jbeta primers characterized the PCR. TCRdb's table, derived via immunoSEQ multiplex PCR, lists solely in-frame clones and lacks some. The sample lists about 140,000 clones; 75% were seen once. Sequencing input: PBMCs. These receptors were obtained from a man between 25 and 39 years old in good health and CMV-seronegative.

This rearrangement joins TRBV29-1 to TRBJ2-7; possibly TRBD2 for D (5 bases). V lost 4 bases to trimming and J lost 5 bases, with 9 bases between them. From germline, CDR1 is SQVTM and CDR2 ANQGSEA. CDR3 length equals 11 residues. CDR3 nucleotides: TGCAGCGTTGTTGGGAGTCACGAGCAGTACTTC. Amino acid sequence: CSVVGSHEQYF.

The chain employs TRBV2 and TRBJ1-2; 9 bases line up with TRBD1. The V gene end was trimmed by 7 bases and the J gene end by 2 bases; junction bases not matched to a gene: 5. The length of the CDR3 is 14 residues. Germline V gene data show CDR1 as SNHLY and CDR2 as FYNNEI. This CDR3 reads CASTRDRENYGYTF. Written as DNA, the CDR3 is TGTGCCAGCACCCGGGACAGGGAAAACTATGGCTACACCTTC.

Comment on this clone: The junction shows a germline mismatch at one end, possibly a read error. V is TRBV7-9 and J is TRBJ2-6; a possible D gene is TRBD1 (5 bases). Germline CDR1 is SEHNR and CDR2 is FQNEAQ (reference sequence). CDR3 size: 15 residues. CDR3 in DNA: TGTTCCAGCAGCCAGACAGTCCCTGGGGCCAACGTCCTGACTTTC. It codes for CSSSQTVPGANVLTF.

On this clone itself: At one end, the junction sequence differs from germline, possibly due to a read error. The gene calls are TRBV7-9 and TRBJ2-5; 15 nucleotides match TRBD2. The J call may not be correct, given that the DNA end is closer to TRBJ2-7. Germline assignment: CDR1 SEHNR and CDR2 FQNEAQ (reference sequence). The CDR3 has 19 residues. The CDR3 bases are TGTGCCAGCAGTTTAGGCCCGGGACTAGCGGGAGGCCCCTCCTACGAGCAGTACTTC. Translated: CASSLGPGLAGGPSYEQYF.

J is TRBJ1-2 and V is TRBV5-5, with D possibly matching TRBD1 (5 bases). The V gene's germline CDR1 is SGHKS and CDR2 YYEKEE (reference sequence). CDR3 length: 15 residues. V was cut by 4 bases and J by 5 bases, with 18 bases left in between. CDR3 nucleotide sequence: TGTGCCAGCAGCCCACAGGCGCTTGAGAAGTATGGCTACACCTTC. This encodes CASSPQALEKYGYTF.

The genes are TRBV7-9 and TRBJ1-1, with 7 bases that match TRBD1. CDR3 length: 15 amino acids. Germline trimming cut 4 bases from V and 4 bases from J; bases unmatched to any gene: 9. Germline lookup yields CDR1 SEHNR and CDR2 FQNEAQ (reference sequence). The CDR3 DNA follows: TGTGCCAGCAGCTCGACAGGGATCTTTGGCACTGAAGCTTTCTTT. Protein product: CASSSTGIFGTEAFF.

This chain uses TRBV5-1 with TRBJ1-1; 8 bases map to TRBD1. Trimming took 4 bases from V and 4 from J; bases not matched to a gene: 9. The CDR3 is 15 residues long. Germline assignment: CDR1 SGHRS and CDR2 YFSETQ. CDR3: CASSPGQGHGTEAFF. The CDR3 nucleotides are TGCGCCAGCAGCCCCGGACAGGGTCACGGCACTGAAGCTTTCTTT.

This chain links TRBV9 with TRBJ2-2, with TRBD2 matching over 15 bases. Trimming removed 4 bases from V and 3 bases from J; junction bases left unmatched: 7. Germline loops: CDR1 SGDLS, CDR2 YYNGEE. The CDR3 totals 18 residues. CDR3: CASSSRTSGRGDTGELFF. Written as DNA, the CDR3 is TGTGCCAGCAGCTCGCGGACTAGCGGGAGGGGAGACACCGGGGAGCTGTTTTTT.

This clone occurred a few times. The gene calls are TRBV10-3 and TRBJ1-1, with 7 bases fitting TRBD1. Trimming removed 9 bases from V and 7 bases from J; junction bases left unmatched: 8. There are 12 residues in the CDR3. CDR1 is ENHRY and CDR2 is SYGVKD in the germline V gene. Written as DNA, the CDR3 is TGTGCCATTTCAGAAGGGGGCATTGAAGCTTTCTTT. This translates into CAISEGGIEAFF.

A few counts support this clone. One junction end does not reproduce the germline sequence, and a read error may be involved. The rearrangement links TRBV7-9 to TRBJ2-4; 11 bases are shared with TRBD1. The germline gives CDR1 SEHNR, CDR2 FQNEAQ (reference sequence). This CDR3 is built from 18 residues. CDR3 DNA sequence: TGTGCCAGCAGACCGGACAGGGGGCTGGAGGGGGCCAAAAACAGTCAGTACTTC. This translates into CASRPDRGLEGAKNSQYF.

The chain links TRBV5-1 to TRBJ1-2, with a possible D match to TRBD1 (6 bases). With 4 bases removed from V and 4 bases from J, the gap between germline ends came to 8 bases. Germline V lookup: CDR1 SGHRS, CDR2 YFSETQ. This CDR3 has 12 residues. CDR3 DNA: TGCGCCAGCAGCCAGGGGTTCTATGGCTACACCTTC. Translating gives CASSQGFYGYTF.

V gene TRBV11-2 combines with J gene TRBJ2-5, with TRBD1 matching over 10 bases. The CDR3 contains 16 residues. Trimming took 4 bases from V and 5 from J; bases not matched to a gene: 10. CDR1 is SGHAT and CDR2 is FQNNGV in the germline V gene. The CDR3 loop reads CASSSGTGVEWETQYF. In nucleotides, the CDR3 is TGTGCCAGCAGCTCCGGGACAGGGGTCGAATGGGAGACCCAGTACTTC.

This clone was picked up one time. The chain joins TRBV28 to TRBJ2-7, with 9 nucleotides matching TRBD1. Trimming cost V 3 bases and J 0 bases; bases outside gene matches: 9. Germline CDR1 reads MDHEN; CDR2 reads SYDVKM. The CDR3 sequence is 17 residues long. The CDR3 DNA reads TGTGCCAGCAGTTTCGGGACAGGGACCCTTTCCTCCTACGAGCAGTACTTC. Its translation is CASSFGTGTLSSYEQYF.

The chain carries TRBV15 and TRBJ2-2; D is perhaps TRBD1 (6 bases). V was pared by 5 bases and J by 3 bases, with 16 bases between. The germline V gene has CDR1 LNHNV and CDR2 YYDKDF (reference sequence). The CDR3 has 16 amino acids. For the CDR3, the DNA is TGTGCCACCAGCGGGGGCCCGGGGCGGGACACCGGGGAGCTGTTTTTT. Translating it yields CATSGGPGRDTGELFF. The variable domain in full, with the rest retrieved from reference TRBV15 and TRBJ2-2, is DAMVIQNPRYQVTQFGKPVTLSCSQTLNHNVMYWYQQKSSQAPKLLFHYYDKDFNNEADTPDNFQSRRPNTSFCFLDIRSPGLGDTAMYLCATSGGPGRDTGELFFGEGSRLTVL.

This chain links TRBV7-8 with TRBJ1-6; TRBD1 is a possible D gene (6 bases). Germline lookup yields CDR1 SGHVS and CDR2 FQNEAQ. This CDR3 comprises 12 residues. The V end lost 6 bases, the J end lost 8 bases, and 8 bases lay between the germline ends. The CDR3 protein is CASSRTDSPLHF. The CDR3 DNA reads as TGTGCCAGCAGTCGGACAGATTCACCCCTCCACTTT.

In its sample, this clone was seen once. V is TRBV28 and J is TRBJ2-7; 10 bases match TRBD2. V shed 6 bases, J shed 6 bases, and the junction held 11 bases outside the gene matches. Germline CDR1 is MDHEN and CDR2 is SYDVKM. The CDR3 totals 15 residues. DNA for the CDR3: TGTGCCAGCAGGACTCTTCTAGCGGGAGCCGGCGAGCAGTACTTC. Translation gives CASRTLLAGAGEQYF.

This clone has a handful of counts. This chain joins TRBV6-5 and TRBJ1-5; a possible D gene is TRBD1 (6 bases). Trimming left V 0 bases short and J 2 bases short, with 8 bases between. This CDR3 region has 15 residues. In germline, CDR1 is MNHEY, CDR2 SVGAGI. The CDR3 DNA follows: TGTGCCAGCAGTTACTCCAACAGGGGCAATCAGCCCCAGCATTTT. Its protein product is CASSYSNRGNQPQHF.

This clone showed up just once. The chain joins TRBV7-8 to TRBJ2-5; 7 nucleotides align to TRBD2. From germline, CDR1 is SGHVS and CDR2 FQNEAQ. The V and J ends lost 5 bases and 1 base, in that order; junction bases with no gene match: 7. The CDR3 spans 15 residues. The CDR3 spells CASSASGTTQETQYF. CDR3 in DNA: TGTGCCAGCAGCGCAAGCGGGACCACCCAAGAGACCCAGTACTTC. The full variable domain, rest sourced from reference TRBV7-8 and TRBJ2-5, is GAGVSQSPRYKVAKRGQDVALRCDPISGHVSLFWYQQALGQGPEFLTYFQNEAQLDKSGLPSDRFFAERPEGSVSTLKIQRTQQEDSAVYLCASSASGTTQETQYFGPGTRLLVL.

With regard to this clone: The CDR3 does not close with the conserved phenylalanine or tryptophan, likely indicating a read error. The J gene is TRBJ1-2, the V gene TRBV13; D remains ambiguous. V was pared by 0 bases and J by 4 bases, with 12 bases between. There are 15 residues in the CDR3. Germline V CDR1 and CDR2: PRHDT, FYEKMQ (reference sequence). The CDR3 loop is CASSLGRRETYGYTS. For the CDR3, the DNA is TGTGCCAGCAGCTTAGGCAGGAGGGAAACCTATGGCTACACCTCC.

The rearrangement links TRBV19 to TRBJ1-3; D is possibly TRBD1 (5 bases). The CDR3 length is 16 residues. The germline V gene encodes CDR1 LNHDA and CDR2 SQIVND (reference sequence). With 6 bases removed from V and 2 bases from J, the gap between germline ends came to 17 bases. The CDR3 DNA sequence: TGTGCCAGTAGATCTTCCGGGGGAAGCGCTGGAAACACCATATATTTT. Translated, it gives CASRSSGGSAGNTIYF.

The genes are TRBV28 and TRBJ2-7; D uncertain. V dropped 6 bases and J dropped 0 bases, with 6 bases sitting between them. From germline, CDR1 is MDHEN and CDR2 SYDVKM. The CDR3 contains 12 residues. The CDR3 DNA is TGTGCCAGCAGACGGAGCTCCTACGAGCAGTACTTC. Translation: CASRRSSYEQYF.

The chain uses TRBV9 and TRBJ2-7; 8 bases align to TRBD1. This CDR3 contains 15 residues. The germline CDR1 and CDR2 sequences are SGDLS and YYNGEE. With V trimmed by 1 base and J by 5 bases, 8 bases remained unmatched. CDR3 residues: CASSVRWQGANEQYF. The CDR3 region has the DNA TGTGCCAGCAGCGTACGGTGGCAGGGGGCCAACGAGCAGTACTTC.

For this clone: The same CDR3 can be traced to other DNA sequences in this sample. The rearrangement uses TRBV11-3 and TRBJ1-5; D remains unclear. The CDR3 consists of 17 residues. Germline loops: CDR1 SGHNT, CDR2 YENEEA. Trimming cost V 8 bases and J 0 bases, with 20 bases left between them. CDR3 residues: CASFKAGGYDSNQPQHF. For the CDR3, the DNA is TGTGCCAGCTTTAAGGCCGGCGGTTACGATAGCAATCAGCCCCAGCATTTT.

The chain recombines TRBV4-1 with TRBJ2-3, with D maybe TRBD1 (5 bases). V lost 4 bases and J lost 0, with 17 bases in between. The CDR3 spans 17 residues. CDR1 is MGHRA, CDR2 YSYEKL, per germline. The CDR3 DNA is TGCGCCAGCAGCCCCCAAGGGGTGCGCACTAGCACAGATACGCAGTATTTT. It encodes CASSPQGVRTSTDTQYF.

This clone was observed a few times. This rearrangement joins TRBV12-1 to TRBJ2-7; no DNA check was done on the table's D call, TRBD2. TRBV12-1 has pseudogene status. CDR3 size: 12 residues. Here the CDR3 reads CASKLAADLSYF. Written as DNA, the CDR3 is TGTGCCAGCAAACTAGCGGCCGACCTGTCGTACTTC.

CDR3 DNA: TGTGCCAGCAGCCCGAGATCGACAGGCAACTATGGCTACACCTTC. Protein product: CASSPRSTGNYGYTF. This chain connects TRBV7-9 to TRBJ1-2; the D gene is possibly TRBD1 (6 bases). V was cut by 5 bases and J by 2 bases, with 15 bases left in between. Germline CDR1 is SEHNR and CDR2 is FQNEAQ (reference sequence). This CDR3 has 15 residues.

The CDR3 reads CASIGLAAVYNEQFF. As DNA, the CDR3 is TGTGCCAGCATTGGACTAGCGGCGGTCTACAATGAGCAGTTCTTC. The chain is built from TRBV6-1 and TRBJ2-1; TRBD2 matches 10 bases. The germline V gene encodes CDR1 MNHNS and CDR2 SASEGT. There are 15 residues in the CDR3. Trimming removed 7 bases from V and 3 bases from J; junction bases left unmatched: 6.

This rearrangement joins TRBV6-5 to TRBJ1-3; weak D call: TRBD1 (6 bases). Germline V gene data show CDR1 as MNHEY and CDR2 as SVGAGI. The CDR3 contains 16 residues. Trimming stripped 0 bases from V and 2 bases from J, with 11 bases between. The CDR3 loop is CASSYSGGAPGNTIYF. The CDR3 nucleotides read TGTGCCAGCAGTTACTCAGGGGGGGCCCCTGGAAACACCATATATTTT.